The 10 T cell receptor beta chains in this list originate from one sample, sequenced in a study of cytomegalovirus exposure and HLA in healthy donors. PCR employed 60 Vbeta and 13 Jbeta primers. Produced via immunoSEQ multiplex PCR; TCRdb's table is partial and in-frame only. The sample consists of 180,000 or so clones, nearly 80% of them appearing once. The material sequenced was PBMCs. All receptors come from a man aged 35 to 55 in good health and CMV-seropositive.

This clone showed up just once. The gene calls are TRBV2 and TRBJ1-5; 7 bases fit TRBD1. The junction had 4 bases not matched to a gene; V was cut back by 5 bases and J by 3 bases. This CDR3 spans 14 amino acids. CDR1 SNHLY and CDR2 FYNNEI come from the germline V gene. The CDR3 bases are TGTGCCAGCAGTAGGGACAGTCACAATCAGCCCCAGCATTTT. It yields the protein CASSRDSHNQPQHF.

J is TRBJ1-4 and V is TRBV7-2; 7 nucleotides align to TRBD1. V gave up 3 bases and J gave up 4 bases; unmatched junction bases: 8. The V gene's germline CDR1 is SGHTA and CDR2 FQGNSA. The CDR3 contains 16 residues. The CDR3 loop reads CASSLAGTARNEKLFF. CDR3 DNA sequence: TGTGCCAGCAGCTTGGCCGGGACAGCACGTAATGAAAAACTGTTTTTT.

The gene calls are TRBV6-4 and TRBJ1-2, with TRBD1 identical over 8 bases. CDR1 and CDR2 from the germline V gene are MRHNA and SNTAGT. V lost 0 bases and J lost 4; bases outside the gene matches: 4. This CDR3 has 15 amino acids. The DNA of the CDR3 is TGTGCCAGCAGTGACTCGGGACAGGTGGGCTATGGCTACACCTTC. Amino acids: CASSDSGQVGYGYTF.

The V gene is TRBV5-4, the J gene TRBJ1-1; a weak D match, TRBD1 (6 bases). Germline CDR1 reads SGHNT; CDR2 reads YYREEE (reference sequence). The CDR3 covers 15 residues. Trimming cost V 4 bases and J 2 bases, with 15 bases left between them. CDR3 DNA: TGTGCCAGCAGCGGCCGGGGGGGGCTCAACACTGAAGCTTTCTTT. Translation gives CASSGRGGLNTEAFF.

The chain recombines TRBV25-1 with TRBJ2-6; 10 bases fit TRBD1. Germline-derived CDR1 and CDR2 are MGHDK and SYGVNS. CDR3 length: 16 residues. Germline trimming cut 5 bases from V and 8 bases from J; bases unmatched to any gene: 9. The CDR3 sequence is CASSQPGTGETNVLTF. As DNA, the CDR3 is TGTGCCAGCAGTCAACCCGGGACAGGGGAAACCAACGTCCTGACTTTC. Full variable domain (remainder filled in from reference TRBV25-1 and TRBJ2-6): EADIYQTPRYLVIGTGKKITLECSQTMGHDKMYWYQQDPGMELHLIHYSYGVNSTEKGDLSSESTVSRIRTEHFPLTLESARPSHTSQYLCASSQPGTGETNVLTFGAGSRLTVL.

V gene TRBV11-2 combines with J gene TRBJ2-2; 10 bases are a match to TRBD1. Germline values: CDR1 SGHAT, CDR2 FQNNGV. The CDR3 runs 15 residues. The V and J ends lost 1 base and 6 bases, in that order; junction bases with no gene match: 2. CDR3 loop: CASSLGTGGPGELFF. DNA of the CDR3: TGTGCCAGCAGCTTAGGGACAGGGGGGCCCGGGGAGCTGTTTTTT.

J is TRBJ2-2 and V is TRBV6-6; D is possibly TRBD1 (5 bases). Trimming shortened V by 5 bases and J by 6 bases, and 10 bases separated the two germline ends. The CDR3 is 13 amino acids. The V gene's germline CDR1 is MNHNY and CDR2 SVGAGI (reference sequence). The CDR3, as DNA: TGTGCCAGCAGTCAAGGGGTTGCCGGGGAGCTGTTTTTT. The encoded protein is CASSQGVAGELFF.

The genes are TRBV25-1 and TRBJ2-1, with 9 bases fitting TRBD2. The V gene's germline CDR1 is MGHDK and CDR2 SYGVNS. This CDR3 has 14 amino acids. After removal of 6 bases from V and 7 bases from J, the junction contained 7 bases not matched to a gene. CDR3 DNA: TGTGCCAGCAGCCCAGCGGGAGGTAGGAATGAGCAGTTCTTC. This encodes CASSPAGGRNEQFF.

This clone appeared a few times. The J gene is TRBJ2-2, the V gene TRBV7-2; no firm D call. Trimming pared 5 bases from V and 6 bases from J, leaving 10 bases between. Germline V gene sequence: CDR1 SGHTA, CDR2 FQGNSA. The CDR3 has 13 amino acids. CDR3 protein: CASSPRVAGELFF. CDR3 bases: TGTGCCAGCAGCCCTCGGGTTGCCGGGGAGCTGTTTTTT. Together with reference TRBV7-2 and TRBJ2-2, the CDR3 gives the full variable domain: GAGVSQSPSNKVTEKGKDVELRCDPISGHTALYWYRQSLGQGLEFLIYFQGNSAPDKSGLPSDRFSAERTGGSVSTLTIQRTQQEDSAVYLCASSPRVAGELFFGEGSRLTVL.

The chain uses TRBV27 and TRBJ2-1; 13 nucleotides line up with TRBD2. The CDR3 sequence is 16 residues long. V gave up 5 bases and J gave up 9 bases; unmatched junction bases: 10. Looked up from germline, CDR1 is MNHEY and CDR2 is SMNVEV (reference sequence). As DNA, the CDR3 is TGTGCCAGCAGTAGAACCGGGACTAGCGGGATCGGTGAGCAGTTCTTC. Translated, it gives CASSRTGTSGIGEQFF.